This T cell receptor (beta chain) was identified in a study of blood T cell repertoires in COVID-19. Overall study context: The study drew acute and convalescent COVID-19 samples from the United States, Italy and Spain.

Some clones are missing from TCRdb's copy, which holds only in-frame ones; the method was immunoSEQ multiplex PCR. The sample gives 200,000 to 300,000 clones, roughly 87% of which show up once; 7.2% is in the top ten. The CDR3 loop spans 15 amino acids. V was pared by 0 bases and J by 2 bases, with 8 bases between. Germline CDR1 and CDR2: LNHNV and YYDKDF (reference sequence). This clone was recorded only once. Sequenced material: peripheral blood. The chain employs TRBV15 and TRBJ1-3; D remains unclear. The sequence was collected from a man between 60 and 75 years old who had recovered from COVID-19. For the CDR3, the DNA is TGTGCCACCAGCAGAGACACTGAGACTGGAAACACCATATATTTT. This sequence encodes CATSRDTETGNTIYF.